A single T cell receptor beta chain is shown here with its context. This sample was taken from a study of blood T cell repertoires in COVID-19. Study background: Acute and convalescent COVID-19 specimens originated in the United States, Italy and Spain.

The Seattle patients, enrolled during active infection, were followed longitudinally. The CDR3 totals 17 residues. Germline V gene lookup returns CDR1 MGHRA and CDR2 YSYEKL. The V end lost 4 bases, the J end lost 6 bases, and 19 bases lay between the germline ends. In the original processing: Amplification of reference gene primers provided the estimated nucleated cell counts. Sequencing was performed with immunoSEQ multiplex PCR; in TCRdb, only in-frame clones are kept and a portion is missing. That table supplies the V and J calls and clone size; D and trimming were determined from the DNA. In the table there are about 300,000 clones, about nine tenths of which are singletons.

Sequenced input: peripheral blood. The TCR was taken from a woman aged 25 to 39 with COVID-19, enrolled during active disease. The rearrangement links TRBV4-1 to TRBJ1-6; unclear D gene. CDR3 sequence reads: CASSLLQRGVGNSPLHF. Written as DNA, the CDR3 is TGCGCCAGCAGCCTCCTACAACGGGGAGTCGGTAATTCACCCCTCCACTTT.